The 7 T cell receptor beta chains given below trace back to one sample, sequenced in a study of read filtering for tumor transcriptome and immune sequencing. The library was built from about 400 ng RNA with molecular barcoded adaptors for alpha/delta and beta/gamma chains. TCRdb reprocessed the reads with MiXCR, giving one entry per CDR3 protein. The sample lists about 130,000 distinct CDR3 sequences; roughly 13% were seen once. Sequencing was done on a sample of a population of CD138-negative cells sorted from bone marrow. These receptors originate from a donor at least 40 years old with multiple myeloma.

This clonotype has only a few counts. The gene calls are TRBV4-3 and TRBJ2-3, with a weak D call TRBD1 (5 bases). V was shortened by 1 base and J by 4 bases, with 18 bases between the two germline ends. CDR3 length: 17 amino acids. The germline CDR1 and CDR2 sequences are LGHNA and YSLEER. Here the CDR3 DNA reads TGCGCCAGCAGCCAAGGTCAACAGGCTCTAAAGGCAGATACGCAGTATTTT. Translating it yields CASSQGQQALKADTQYF.

In its sample, this clonotype was seen a few times. The rearrangement uses TRBV11-2 and TRBJ2-5, with 7 positions matching TRBD2. After removal of 1 base from V and 0 bases from J, the junction contained 2 bases not matched to a gene. CDR3 length: 15 amino acids. Germline lookup yields CDR1 SGHAT and CDR2 FQNNGV. CDR3: CASSLVGGNQETQYF. The CDR3 bases are TGTGCCAGCAGCTTAGTGGGGGGGAACCAAGAGACCCAGTACTTC. Supplemented by reference TRBV11-2 and TRBJ2-5, the full variable domain reads EAGVAQSPRYKIIEKRQSVAFWCNPISGHATLYWYQQILGQGPKLLIQFQNNGVVDDSQLPKDRFSAERLKGVDSTLKIQPAKLEDSAVYLCASSLVGGNQETQYFGPGTRLLVL.

In this sample, this clonotype turned up many times. This sequence joins TRBV20-1 and TRBJ2-7; 7 bases line up with TRBD1. Germline CDR1 and CDR2: DFQATT and SNEGSKA (reference sequence). Trimming took 6 bases from V and 3 from J; bases not matched to a gene: 11. CDR3 size: 14 residues. CDR3 sequence: CSAPSGTEYYEQYF. DNA of the CDR3: TGCAGTGCGCCGTCCGGGACAGAGTACTACGAGCAGTACTTC.

This clonotype showed up many times. The rearrangement joins TRBV4-1 to TRBJ2-3; 9 positions agree with TRBD2. Germline V CDR1 and CDR2: MGHRA, YSYEKL. This CDR3 is 17 amino acids long. With V trimmed by 4 bases and J by 3 bases, 11 bases remained unmatched. CDR3 protein: CASSRHSALAGTDTQYF. The CDR3 nucleotides read TGCGCCAGCAGCCGTCATAGCGCGCTAGCGGGAACAGATACGCAGTATTTT.

This clonotype was detected ten times or more. J is TRBJ1-1 and V is TRBV4-3; D unresolved. The CDR3 sequence is 18 residues long. Trimming cost V 0 bases and J 1 base, with 18 bases left between them. Germline V gene sequence: CDR1 LGHNA, CDR2 YSLEER. Here the CDR3 reads CASSQDHKRARTNTEAFF. CDR3 coding DNA: TGCGCCAGCAGCCAAGATCATAAGAGGGCCAGGACGAACACTGAAGCTTTCTTT.

This clonotype was recorded many times. The J gene is TRBJ1-1, the V gene TRBV7-3, with D possibly being TRBD1 (5 bases). The CDR3 contains 13 residues. Trimming removed 4 bases from V and 4 bases from J, with 10 bases in between. Germline CDR1 is SGHTA and CDR2 is FQGTGA. The CDR3 is CASSSSGGTEAFF. CDR3 DNA sequence: TGTGCCAGCAGCTCCTCGGGGGGCACTGAAGCTTTCTTT. The entire variable domain, with the rest obtained from reference TRBV7-3 and TRBJ1-1, is as follows: GAGVSQTPSNKVTEKGKYVELRCDPISGHTALYWYRQSLGQGPEFLIYFQGTGAADDSGLPNDRFFAVRPEGSVSTLKIQRTERGDSAVYLCASSSSGGTEAFFGQGTRLTVV.

This clonotype was detected many times. V gene TRBV14 combines with J gene TRBJ2-1; D call uncertain. V was cut by 5 bases and J by 8 bases, with 10 bases left in between. Germline lookup yields CDR1 SGHDN and CDR2 FVKESK. This CDR3 has 12 residues. The CDR3 DNA reads TGTGCCAGCAGCACAAATGGGGATGAGCAGTTCTTC. This gives the protein CASSTNGDEQFF.